The rows below give T cell receptor beta chains drawn from one sample of a study of regulatory T cells in long-lasting Graves disease. Using its own MiXCR run on the multiplex PCR reads, TCRdb lists one record per CDR3 protein. The repertoire has roughly 400,000 distinct CDR3 sequences, around 20% of them found once; the top ten carry approximately 15%. The source material was peripheral blood mononuclear cells (PBMCs), sampled when the disease was refractory, from a patient treated with antithyroid drugs. These TCRs come from a female donor with Graves disease. Both conserved end residues are part of each CDR3. The D gene is left open where the match is weak. A row's size may be missing; if present it is once, few, many or a size class.

>.|.|TRBJ1-4|TRBV20-1
CSAWQGRGEKLFF
TGCAGTGCCTGGCAGGGAAGGGGTGAAAAACTGTTTTTT
>.|.|TRBJ2-7|TRBV5-1
CASRIPGNGDEQYF
TGCGCCAGCAGAATTCCGGGAAACGGAGACGAGCAGTACTTC
>.|.|TRBJ2-1|TRBV28
CASSLPTSSYNEQFF
TGTGCCAGCAGTTTGCCCACAAGCTCCTACAATGAGCAGTTCTTC
>.|many|TRBJ2-5|TRBV20-1
CSARRSGAPHTQYF
TGCAGTGCTAGACGGAGCGGAGCCCCCCATACCCAGTACTTC
>.|few|TRBJ2-7|TRBV9
CASSVGQDYSYEQYF
TGTGCCAGCAGCGTCGGCCAGGACTACTCCTACGAGCAGTACTTC
>.|many|TRBJ2-5|TRBV10-3
CAISEGGETQYF
TGTGCCATCAGTGAGGGGGGCGAGACCCAGTACTTC
>.|few|TRBJ2-2|TRBV2
CASRALVGELFF
TGTGCCAGCAGGGCTCTTGTCGGGGAGCTGTTTTTT
>.|many|TRBJ1-1|TRBV30
CAWSGPRGNTEAFF
TGTGCCTGGAGTGGCCCCCGTGGGAACACTGAAGCTTTCTTT
>.|.|TRBJ2-2|TRBV29-1
CSVEGGSPGELFF
TGCAGCGTTGAAGGGGGTAGCCCCGGGGAGCTGTTTTTT
>.|once|TRBJ2-1|TRBV10-1
CASSEFSEISYNEQFF
TGCGCCAGCAGTGAGTTCAGCGAAATCTCCTACAATGAGCAGTTCTTC
>TRBD2|.|TRBJ2-2|TRBV4-1
CASSQGTSGTATGELFF
TGCGCCAGCAGCCAAGGGACTAGCGGTACCGCCACCGGGGAGCTGTTTTTT
>.|.|TRBJ2-1|TRBV11-2
CASSVVVGNEQFF
TGTGCCAGCAGCGTAGTGGTGGGCAATGAGCAGTTCTTC
>.|few|TRBJ2-7|TRBV7-9
CASSQQGTHEQYF
TGTGCCAGCAGCCAACAGGGTACCCACGAGCAGTACTTC
>.|many|TRBJ1-2|TRBV6-2/TRBV6-3
CASSSGQLYGYTF
TGTGCCAGCAGTTCCGGACAGCTCTATGGCTACACCTTC
>.|many|TRBJ1-2|TRBV14
CASSQGLRVGYTF
TGTGCCAGCAGCCAAGGGCTTCGGGTTGGCTACACCTTC
>TRBD2|many|TRBJ2-4|TRBV28
CASAWGGSKNIQYF
TGTGCCAGCGCCTGGGGGGGGTCCAAAAACATTCAGTACTTC
>TRBD2|few|TRBJ2-7|TRBV5-5
CASRLQGTSGSYEQYF
TGTGCCAGCAGATTACAGGGGACTAGCGGTTCCTACGAGCAGTACTTC
>.|.|TRBJ1-5|TRBV6-5
CASSYIKGGNQPQHF
TGTGCCAGCAGTTACATCAAGGGAGGCAATCAGCCCCAGCATTTT
>TRBD1|few|TRBJ2-7|TRBV9
CASRKRDSHSYEQYF
TGTGCCAGCAGAAAGAGGGACAGCCACTCCTACGAGCAGTACTTC
>.|many|TRBJ2-5|TRBV11-2
CASSFGDTGETQYF
TGTGCCAGCAGCTTCGGTGACACGGGAGAGACCCAGTACTTC
>.|.|TRBJ1-4|TRBV3-1
CASSSRYIEKLFF
TGTGCCAGCAGCTCCAGGTACATCGAAAAACTGTTTTTT
>TRBD2|many|TRBJ2-5|TRBV7-2
CASSSSGRALETQYF
TGTGCCAGCAGCTCTAGCGGGAGGGCCCTTGAGACCCAGTACTTC
>.|many|TRBJ2-7|TRBV6-1
CASSEEPGGANEQYF
TGTGCCAGCAGTGAAGAACCAGGCGGGGCCAACGAGCAGTACTTC
>.|few|TRBJ2-6|TRBV10-3
CAISGTNVLTF
TGTGCCATCAGTGGGACCAACGTCCTGACTTTC
>.|.|TRBJ1-4|TRBV9
CASSVSGINEKLFF
TGTGCCAGCAGCGTGAGCGGTATTAATGAAAAACTGTTTTTT
>.|many|TRBJ2-5|TRBV27
CASRPSRGWGETQYF
TGTGCCAGCCGTCCTTCTCGCGGGTGGGGGGAGACCCAGTACTTC
>TRBD1|few|TRBJ1-1|TRBV19
CASSTRTGYDTEAFF
TGTGCCAGTAGTACCCGGACAGGGTACGACACTGAAGCTTTCTTT